Shown below are 24 T cell receptor beta chains from a single sample sequenced in a study of cytomegalovirus exposure and HLA in healthy donors. The repertoire was sequenced with immunoSEQ multiplex PCR; TCRdb's copy has only in-frame clones and lacks some. The profile shows 150,000 to 200,000 clones, around 85% of them singletons. The sequenced sample was PBMCs. The receptors here all came from a woman aged 30 to 39 in good health and CMV-seronegative.

J is TRBJ1-1 and V is TRBV9, with TRBD1 matching over 7 bases. After removal of 4 bases from V and 7 bases from J, the junction contained 19 bases not matched to a gene. CDR1 is SGDLS and CDR2 is YYNGEE in the germline V gene. The CDR3 is 17 residues long. CDR3: CASSFAPQTGEQVEAFF. CDR3 nucleotide sequence: TGTGCCAGCAGCTTTGCGCCGCAAACAGGGGAACAGGTTGAAGCTTTCTTT.

The chain carries TRBV6-1 and TRBJ2-7; the D gene is possibly TRBD2 (5 bases). This CDR3 spans 12 amino acids. Germline V gene sequence: CDR1 MNHNS, CDR2 SASEGT. The CDR3 nucleotides are TGTGCGAGCGAGGGTAGGGCCTACGAGCAGTACTTC. This sequence encodes CASEGRAYEQYF.

The chain links TRBV2 to TRBJ2-1; 9 nucleotides agree with TRBD2. Germline CDR1 reads SNHLY; CDR2 reads FYNNEI. V was pared by 2 bases and J by 6 bases, with 2 bases of the junction left unmatched. This CDR3 has 14 residues. The CDR3 nucleotides are TGTGCCAGCAGTGAATCTAGCGGGGTCAATGAGCAGTTCTTC. As protein: CASSESSGVNEQFF.

The rearrangement uses TRBV18 and TRBJ2-4, with D possibly being TRBD1 (5 bases). The germline CDR1 and CDR2 sequences are KGHSH and LQKENI. This CDR3 spans 15 amino acids. V was trimmed by 3 bases and J by 5 bases, leaving 14 bases between them. The CDR3 DNA is TGTGCCAGCTCACCCTGGGGCAGGCACCAAAACATTCAGTACTTC. Translation: CASSPWGRHQNIQYF.

The CDR3 nucleotides are TGTGCCAGCAGCCCCCCGGGAGCGAGATACTACGAGCAGTACTTC. It encodes CASSPPGARYYEQYF. This rearrangement joins TRBV11-2 to TRBJ2-7; possibly TRBD2 for D (6 bases). V lost 5 bases to trimming and J lost 3 bases, with 17 bases between them. CDR3 length: 15 amino acids. Germline assignment: CDR1 SGHAT and CDR2 FQNNGV. The full variable domain, completed using reference TRBV11-2 and TRBJ2-7, is EAGVAQSPRYKIIEKRQSVAFWCNPISGHATLYWYQQILGQGPKLLIQFQNNGVVDDSQLPKDRFSAERLKGVDSTLKIQPAKLEDSAVYLCASSPPGARYYEQYFGPGTRLTVT.

The gene calls are TRBV2 and TRBJ1-1, with D hard to call. The germline gives CDR1 SNHLY, CDR2 FYNNEI. The V gene lost 4 bases and the J gene lost 2 bases, with 11 bases spanning the gap. The CDR3 is made up of 14 amino acids. Written as DNA, the CDR3 is TGTGCCAGCAGTGTTTTACCCTTAAACACTGAAGCTTTCTTT. It translates to CASSVLPLNTEAFF.

The chain links TRBV6-5 to TRBJ1-1, with 7 nucleotides matching TRBD1. With 0 bases clipped from V and 4 bases from J, the junction kept 5 bases outside the gene matches. Germline V gene lookup returns CDR1 MNHEY and CDR2 SVGAGI. This CDR3 is 15 amino acids long. The CDR3 spells CASSYSGRGITEAFF. The CDR3 DNA reads TGTGCCAGCAGTTACTCGGGCAGGGGGATCACTGAAGCTTTCTTT.

The V and J genes are TRBV6-5 and TRBJ1-2; D possibly corresponds to TRBD1 (5 bases). The CDR3 has 13 residues. Germline lookup yields CDR1 MNHEY and CDR2 SVGAGI. The V end lost 7 bases, the J end lost 2 bases, and 11 bases lay between the germline ends. CDR3 sequence reads: CASTLGPNYGYTF. In DNA form, the CDR3 reads TGTGCCAGCACCTTGGGACCCAACTATGGCTACACCTTC.

The chain has TRBV27 and TRBJ2-4; 9 bases line up with TRBD2. CDR3 length: 15 amino acids. V shed 0 bases, J shed 9 bases, and the junction held 6 bases outside the gene matches. Germline CDR1 reads MNHEY; CDR2 reads SMNVEV (reference sequence). CDR3 sequence: CASSLSSGSGSIQYF. The DNA for the CDR3 is TGTGCCAGCAGTTTATCTAGCGGGAGCGGGAGCATTCAGTACTTC.

This chain links TRBV11-1 with TRBJ2-7; 12 positions agree with TRBD2. Germline CDR1 reads SGHAT; CDR2 reads FQDESV (reference sequence). With 5 bases clipped from V and 4 bases from J, the junction kept 9 bases outside the gene matches. The CDR3 contains 16 residues. The CDR3 loop is CASSGETSGGKYEQYF. CDR3 DNA: TGTGCCAGCAGCGGGGAAACTAGCGGGGGGAAATACGAGCAGTACTTC.

V usage is TRBV15 and J usage is TRBJ1-2; 9 positions match TRBD1. The junction had 9 bases not matched to a gene; V was cut back by 0 bases and J by 7 bases. CDR1 and CDR2 (germline): LNHNV, YYDKDF (reference sequence). The CDR3 has 16 amino acids. In DNA form, the CDR3 reads TGTGCCACCAGCAGAGATCTTTGGGACAGGGAGGGTGGCTACACCTTC. Its protein product is CATSRDLWDREGGYTF.

The chain couples TRBV9 to TRBJ2-7; perhaps TRBD2 as D (5 bases). The CDR3 loop spans 13 amino acids. Germline V gene sequence: CDR1 SGDLS, CDR2 YYNGEE. V was cut by 3 bases and J by 4 bases, with 11 bases left in between. CDR3 DNA sequence: TGTGCCAGCAGCGGTGAATTAGCGTACGAGCAGTACTTC. Translating gives CASSGELAYEQYF.

The gene calls are TRBV7-3 and TRBJ2-3, with D perhaps matching TRBD1 (5 bases). Trimming cost V 2 bases and J 5 bases, with 14 bases left between them. CDR1 is SGHTA and CDR2 is FQGTGA in the germline V gene. The CDR3 has 15 residues. The CDR3 here is CASSLQGTTVDTQYF. CDR3 nucleotides: TGTGCCAGCAGCTTACAGGGAACAACCGTAGATACGCAGTATTTT.

The CDR3 loop reads CASSHGQGAYEQYF. The CDR3 DNA reads as TGCGCCAGCAGCCACGGACAGGGGGCCTACGAGCAGTACTTC. The chain employs TRBV4-1 and TRBJ2-7, with TRBD1 identical over 10 bases. The CDR3 runs 14 residues. The ends lost 3 bases at V and 2 bases at J; junction bases unmatched: 1. CDR1 is MGHRA, CDR2 YSYEKL, per germline.

The gene calls are TRBV5-1 and TRBJ2-1; D uncertain. The CDR3 spans 14 residues. The germline gives CDR1 SGHRS, CDR2 YFSETQ. The germline V and J ends were trimmed by 2 bases and 4 bases, with 10 bases remaining between them. The CDR3 DNA reads TGCGCCAGCAGCTTCTGGACGGAATACAATGAGCAGTTCTTC. It yields the protein CASSFWTEYNEQFF. The full variable domain, rest sourced from reference TRBV5-1 and TRBJ2-1, is KAGVTQTPRYLIKTRGQQVTLSCSPISGHRSVSWYQQTPGQGLQFLFEYFSETQRNKGNFPGRFSGRQFSNSRSEMNVSTLELGDSALYLCASSFWTEYNEQFFGPGTRLTVL.

CDR3 bases: TGCGCCAGCAGCCCTTACTACAGTTCTGGAAACACCATATATTTT. Its protein product is CASSPYYSSGNTIYF. This chain links TRBV5-1 with TRBJ1-3; D is uncertain. V shed 4 bases and J shed 1 base, with 12 bases lying between them. The CDR3 spans 15 residues. The germline V gene encodes CDR1 SGHRS and CDR2 YFSETQ.

This clone was counted between two and nine times. CDR3 sequence reads: CASRGAVEQYF. The CDR3, as DNA: TGTGCCAGCCGGGGGGCGGTCGAGCAGTACTTC. J is TRBJ2-7 and V is TRBV2; possible D gene TRBD2, 7 bases. Germline-derived CDR1 and CDR2 are SNHLY and FYNNEI. Deletions cut 8 bases from V and 6 bases from J, with 11 bases between. The CDR3 covers 11 residues.

The chain recombines TRBV6-6 with TRBJ2-7; TRBD1 matches at 8 bases. The germline V gene encodes CDR1 MNHNY and CDR2 SVGAGI (reference sequence). V was clipped by 1 base and J by 3 bases; unmatched bases: 2. The CDR3 contains 14 residues. This chain's CDR3 is CASSYWTGLYEQYF. CDR3 bases: TGTGCCAGCAGTTACTGGACAGGGCTCTACGAGCAGTACTTC.

The chain has TRBV6-5 and TRBJ2-3; D unresolved. CDR1 is MNHEY, CDR2 SVGAGI, per germline. This CDR3 has 13 residues. V dropped 6 bases and J dropped 3 bases, with 10 bases sitting between them. CDR3 DNA: TGTGCCAGCAGGCGTTCGATGACAGATACGCAGTATTTT. Translation: CASRRSMTDTQYF.

This clone has only a few counts. V usage is TRBV5-6 and J usage is TRBJ1-2; 9 nucleotides line up with TRBD1. J was trimmed by 7 bases and V by 0 bases; bases with no gene match: 4. CDR1 is SGHDT and CDR2 is YYEEEE in the germline V gene. The CDR3 runs to 14 residues. CDR3 nucleotide sequence: TGTGCCAGCAGCTTGGCAGGGACAGGGTCTGGCTACACCTTC. Its protein product is CASSLAGTGSGYTF.

V usage is TRBV4-3 and J usage is TRBJ2-2; TRBD2 matches at 10 bases. The CDR3 contains 18 residues. Germline CDR1 reads LGHNA; CDR2 reads YSLEER. V trimming: 3 bases; J trimming: 5 bases; junction bases outside the gene matches: 12. The CDR3 loop reads CASSHGSGTSAITGELFF. CDR3 nucleotide sequence: TGCGCCAGCAGCCATGGATCCGGGACTAGCGCGATTACCGGGGAGCTGTTTTTT.

With respect to this clone: One junction end does not reproduce the germline sequence, and a read error may be involved. The chain is built from TRBV30 and TRBJ2-7; D perhaps matches TRBD1 (7 bases). The germline CDR1 and CDR2 sequences are GTSNPN and SVGIG (reference sequence). The length of the CDR3 is 11 residues. This CDR3 is CGGGGNYEQYF. CDR3 sequence (DNA): TGCGGTGGAGGGGGCAACTACGAGCAGTACTTC.

The chain combines TRBV29-1 with TRBJ2-7, with D possibly being TRBD1 (6 bases). Germline-derived CDR1 and CDR2 are SQVTM and ANQGSEA. The germline V and J ends were trimmed by 1 base and 2 bases, with 12 bases remaining between them. The CDR3 sequence is 14 residues long. DNA for the CDR3: TGCAGCGTTGAAGCTCCGGACAGCCCCTACGAGCAGTACTTC. Its translation: CSVEAPDSPYEQYF.

This chain links TRBV7-2 with TRBJ1-1; no definite D call. This CDR3 comprises 12 residues. Per germline, CDR1 SGHTA and CDR2 FQGNSA. V dropped 2 bases and J dropped 7 bases, with 8 bases sitting between them. CDR3 sequence (DNA): TGTGCCAGCAGCTTACGGAGGAGTGAAGCTTTCTTT. This sequence encodes CASSLRRSEAFF.